This T cell receptor beta chain appears in the sequencing data of a study of T cell repertoires in cytomegalovirus infection. Study context: Based on public TCR beta signatures, there were indications of CMV infection and of a matching HLA type.

This clonotype occurred a few times. Its antigen is currently unknown. Study results and caveats: Individuals carrying CMV plus the relevant HLA were identified by cumulative frequency of public TCR beta families. The ex vivo response was dominated by HLA-C-restricted CMV-specific TCR beta clonotypes.

The CDR3 totals 14 residues. Germline loops: CDR1 SGHTA, CDR2 FQGTGA. Trimming cost V 2 bases and J 3 bases, with 9 bases left between them. TCRdb processed the reads anew with MiXCR; each CDR3 protein has one entry. The sample contains 450,000 to 550,000 distinct CDR3 sequences, approximately 16% of which appear only once. The chain has TRBV7-3 and TRBJ2-3; D is undetermined. This clonotype originated in a human donor in good health (CMV status not recorded). Some clones in this sample may be carry-over from other donors' samples. Material: CD8+ T cells from PBMCs. The DNA of the CDR3 is TGTGCCAGCAGCTTATCGTCGGTAACAGATACGCAGTATTTT. It encodes CASSLSSVTDTQYF.